This T cell receptor beta chain stems from a study of shared clonotypes between healthy human individuals. Overall study results and limits: Generation probabilities of non-shared clonotypes were lower (relative to those shared by all four donors).

None of the donors, who were healthy HIV-negative adults, had recently had acute infections or vaccinations. Donors, without exception, were Caucasian adults residing in Nashville, Tennessee. The method was immunoSEQ multiplex PCR; TCRdb's version includes in-frame clones alone and lacks a portion of them. Of 2.3 million or so clones in the sample, approximately 95% are singletons; the top ten hold approximately 0.4%. On this clone itself: What it recognizes is unknown.

Germline V gene sequence: CDR1 LNHNV, CDR2 YYDKDF (reference sequence). The CDR3 runs to 18 residues. V trimming: 4 bases; J trimming: 8 bases; junction bases outside the gene matches: 16. The chain uses TRBV15 and TRBJ2-1, with 11 bases lining up with TRBD2. This clonotype was obtained from a man in his late teens or twenties in good health. Some clones in this sample may be carry-over from other donors' samples. The specimen sequenced was naive CD4+ T cells from PBMCs. Subset defined: CD45RA+ positively selected. CDR3 bases: TGTGCCACCAGCACGGGGTCCCTAGCGGGAGGCTTGGGGGATGAGCAGTTCTTC. It yields the protein CATSTGSLAGGLGDEQFF.